This paragraph reports one T cell receptor beta chain. Its antigen is currently not known. There are no base qualities to consult, and no much larger clone falls within one base. Library method: 5' RACE. Reads for this sample came from an Illumina HiSeq 2500. A second PCR of 7 to 11 cycles was performed with a sample-barcoded 5' primer and a J-beta primer mix. A template-switch 5' adaptor carrying 12 random nucleotides introduced a unique molecular identifier onto each TCR beta cDNA molecule. At least 3 million CDR3-containing paired-end reads were obtained from each sample. First-strand cDNA synthesis was performed from all RNA using the Mint cDNA synthesis kit, with priming by a TRBC-specific oligonucleotide. After uracil-DNA glycosylase treatment, a first 18-cycle PCR used universal primers M1SS and BC2_uni_R on all cDNA. In the authors' own workflow: Each sample was normalized by randomly selecting 1 million high-quality reads, each carrying a distinct molecular identifier. Instead of being binned into consensus sequences, reads that shared molecular identifiers were thrown out. MiTCR, set to a Q25 quality threshold and the strictest error-elimination algorithm, was used for CDR3 identification, clonotype clustering and error correction. Lower-bound total TCR beta diversity was estimated with a nonparametric unseen species model using Euler transformation. TCRdb reworked the public reads: Q25 trimming with fastp, MiXCR clone assembly, productive beta chains retained. One record per CDR3 amino acid sequence lists the most common genes and DNA. These V and J calls rely on TCRdb rather than the paper's analysis. The sample table lists about 640,000 distinct CDR3 sequences, roughly two fifths of them with a count of one. The biggest ten clones account for approximately 31% of the sample.

The data stem from a study of blood T cells in healthy people across ages (dated by TCRdb to between 2015 and 2016). Regarding the study in general: In model experiments, template switching captured about one uniquely barcoded TCR beta cDNA molecule for every two T cells. Using deep sequencing normalized with unique cDNA molecular identifiers, the study measured how TCR beta repertoire diversity changes with age. Donors were grouped into four age groups: young (average 16 years), middle-aged (under 40), aged (about 60) and long-lived (roughly 80). Donors of different ages were randomly distributed across sequencing lanes to avoid experimental bias. The study analyzed two additional independent replicas of 1 million unique cDNA reads from the same blood draw for two donors, one aged 18 to 29 and one aged 80 or older. Paper-wide results and their limitations: Because profiling used bulk unsorted PBMCs, naive and antigen-experienced compartments could not be compared conclusively. Estimates of total diversity based on one million sequenced T cells were regarded as lower bounds and as underestimates. There was a strong correlation between observed TCR beta diversity and the percentage of naive T cells measured by flow cytometry. Observed TCR beta diversity per million T cells fell roughly linearly with age, and a significant reduction was already apparent by age around 40. Compared with the aged group, more naive CD4+ T cells, fewer expanded clones and increased TCR diversity were shown by the long-lived group, suggesting age selection. Donor CMV infection status was unknown, potentially confounding age-related changes in expanded clonotypes.

From V the trimming removes 3 bases and from J it removes 8 bases, while the gene matches leave 13 bases of the junction unaccounted for. Based on the germline V gene (reference sequence), the CDR1 and CDR2 sequences are LGHDT and YNNKEL. Measured from the cysteine to the phenylalanine, the CDR3 is 16 residues long. Of all the DNA, just the CDR3 is kept, 48 bases in frame from base 1. The 39 donors, aged about 6 to 95 years, were systemically healthy Caucasian individuals from Russia. Ten milliliters of peripheral blood were drawn from each donor into EDTA-treated Vacutainer tubes. Ficoll-Paque density-gradient centrifugation was used to isolate PBMCs, with at least 6 million per sample. Trizol reagent was used to extract total RNA from PBMCs, with at least 6 micrograms per sample. Naive CD45RAhigh/CD27high T cell percentages were measured by flow cytometry on a PBMC aliquot from every donor.

The rearrangement joined TRBV3-1 to TRBJ2-1; 7 of the junction bases match TRBD2. The sequencing input was blood. This clonotype was obtained from a man older than 75 in good health. The encoded CDR3 is CASSQDASGLSHEQFF. The base sequence is TGTGCCAGCAGCCAGGATGCTAGCGGTCTTTCCCATGAGCAGTTCTTC.